These 18 T cell receptor beta chains were sequenced from one sample in a study of beta chain features in type 1 diabetes. Reverse transcribing all isolated RNA meant expressed TCRB transcripts were sequenced. The table came from immunoSEQ multiplex PCR; TCRdb's copy has only in-frame clones and leaves some out. The table includes some 270,000 clones, around 7.8% detected once. Sequencing input: central memory CD4+ T cells from blood. These receptors were taken from a woman in her late teens or twenties in good health.

The V call is TRBV6-4, the J call TRBJ2-2, with TRBD1 matching over 10 bases. This CDR3 comprises 14 residues. Germline V gene sequence: CDR1 MRHNA, CDR2 SNTAGT. V trimming: 2 bases; J trimming: 7 bases; junction bases outside the gene matches: 1. The CDR3 here is CASSDRTGGGELFF. As DNA, the CDR3 is TGTGCCAGCAGTGACCGGACAGGGGGCGGGGAGCTGTTTTTT.

DNA of the CDR3: TGTGCCAGCAGCTATCGGACAGGGAAAGAGACCCAGTACTTC. Translated, it gives CASSYRTGKETQYF. V is TRBV5-4 and J is TRBJ2-5, with 8 bases lining up with TRBD1. In germline, CDR1 is SGHNT, CDR2 YYREEE (reference sequence). The CDR3 runs 14 residues. Trimming took 3 bases from V and 3 from J; bases not matched to a gene: 4.

The chain carries TRBV2 and TRBJ1-4, with D maybe TRBD1 (5 bases). Germline V gene sequence: CDR1 SNHLY, CDR2 FYNNEI. The CDR3 is 14 amino acids. Trimming removed 1 base from V and 5 bases from J, with 8 bases in between. The CDR3, as DNA: TGTGCCAGCAGTGAAGGGCAGGGAAATGAAAAACTGTTTTTT. Translation gives CASSEGQGNEKLFF.

This clone was seen a handful of times. This rearrangement joins TRBV27 to TRBJ1-1, with no clear D. Germline-derived CDR1 and CDR2 are MNHEY and SMNVEV (reference sequence). The CDR3 sequence is 15 residues long. V lost 6 bases, J lost 2 bases, and 16 bases lay in between. The CDR3: CASSISWSDNTEAFF. In DNA form, the CDR3 reads TGTGCCAGCAGCATCAGTTGGTCGGATAACACTGAAGCTTTCTTT.

This clone came up once. V usage is TRBV6-1 and J usage is TRBJ2-7; D may correspond to TRBD1 or TRBD2 (5 bases each). CDR1 and CDR2 (germline): MNHNS, SASEGT. The germline V and J ends were trimmed by 6 bases and 0 bases, with 15 bases remaining between them. The CDR3 has 15 residues. As DNA, the CDR3 is TGTGCCAGCAGCGAGGGGTCCATACTCTCCTACGAGCAGTACGTC. Protein sequence: CASSEGSILSYEQYV.

The V call is TRBV18, the J call TRBJ2-6, with D possibly matching TRBD2 (5 bases). This CDR3 is built from 13 residues. The germline CDR1 and CDR2 sequences are KGHSH and LQKENI. V was shortened by 3 bases and J by 12 bases, with 12 bases between the two germline ends. In DNA, the CDR3 is TGTGCCAGCTCACCCCCAACTAGTCCCGTCCTGACTTTC. Translation gives CASSPPTSPVLTF.

The chain couples TRBV10-3 to TRBJ1-5; 11 nucleotides agree with TRBD1. V was clipped by 4 bases and J by 0 bases; unmatched bases: 8. Germline V CDR1 and CDR2: ENHRY, SYGVKD. The CDR3 loop spans 18 amino acids. The CDR3 loop is CAISGSGTGGYSNQPQHF. Written as DNA, the CDR3 is TGTGCCATCAGTGGTTCCGGGACAGGGGGTTATAGCAATCAGCCCCAGCATTTT.

The sample holds a few counts of this clone. The rearrangement links TRBV29-1 to TRBJ1-1; no reliable D call. Germline loops: CDR1 SQVTM, CDR2 ANQGSEA. Trimming cost V 6 bases and J 1 base, with 9 bases left between them. The CDR3 extends over 12 amino acids. In DNA form, the CDR3 reads TGCAGCGTGGCCGGAAAGAACACTGAAGCTTTCTTT. It is translated as CSVAGKNTEAFF.

For this clone: The junction differs from germline at one of its ends, possibly a read error. This chain connects TRBV6-6 to TRBJ2-7; D could derive from TRBD1 or TRBD2 (5 bases each). CDR1 is MNHNY, CDR2 SVGAGI, per germline (reference sequence). CDR3 size: 12 residues. CDR3 in amino acids: CASSPRGSPPRF. DNA for the CDR3: TGTGCCAGCAGTCCCCGGGGCAGCCCCCCGCGGTTC.

The genes are TRBV18 and TRBJ1-3; 9 bases align to TRBD1. The CDR3 covers 16 residues. V shed 3 bases, J shed 1 base, and the junction held 4 bases outside the gene matches. Germline assignment: CDR1 KGHSH and CDR2 LQKENI. The CDR3 is CASSPPGTGSGNTIYF. DNA for the CDR3: TGTGCCAGCTCACCCCCCGGGACAGGGTCTGGAAACACCATATATTTT.

V is TRBV7-9 and J is TRBJ2-1; D possibly uses TRBD1 or TRBD2 (5 bases each). CDR1 is SEHNR and CDR2 is FQNEAQ in the germline V gene (reference sequence). The length of the CDR3 is 17 residues. Trimming removed 5 bases at V and 5 bases at J, with 22 bases between. CDR3: CASSHRLEAGTNNEQFF. CDR3 in DNA: TGTGCCAGCAGCCACCGACTTGAAGCTGGGACGAACAATGAGCAGTTCTTC.

This clone was seen only a few times. V usage is TRBV9 and J usage is TRBJ2-1; TRBD2 is a possible D gene (6 bases). V dropped 3 bases and J dropped 0 bases, with 16 bases sitting between them. The germline CDR1 and CDR2 sequences are SGDLS and YYNGEE. The CDR3 runs 17 residues. Here the CDR3 reads CASSGGTSPSSYNEQFF. Written as DNA, the CDR3 is TGTGCCAGCAGCGGCGGGACGTCCCCAAGCTCCTACAATGAGCAGTTCTTC.

This clone has more than one count but fewer than ten. V and J are TRBV7-2 and TRBJ2-1; D gene ambiguous. CDR3 length: 14 amino acids. The germline gives CDR1 SGHTA, CDR2 FQGNSA. The germline V and J ends were trimmed by 0 bases and 7 bases, with 10 bases remaining between them. CDR3 amino acids: CASSLAGKRNEQFF. In DNA form, the CDR3 reads TGTGCCAGCAGCTTAGCGGGAAAGAGGAATGAGCAGTTCTTC.

V gene TRBV6-5 combines with J gene TRBJ2-3; TRBD2 matches at 7 bases. Germline V gene data show CDR1 as MNHEY and CDR2 as SVGAGI. The CDR3 extends over 14 amino acids. Trimming cost V 5 bases and J 6 bases; bases outside gene matches: 8. The CDR3 bases are TGTGCCAGCAGTCCCACACTAGCGTCCGATACGCAGTATTTT. This encodes CASSPTLASDTQYF.

This chain links TRBV6-6 with TRBJ2-4; D is tentatively TRBD1 or TRBD2 (5 bases each). CDR3 length equals 13 residues. The V and J ends lost 4 bases and 2 bases respectively, with 6 bases between them. Germline V CDR1 and CDR2: MNHNY, SVGAGI (reference sequence). CDR3 sequence: CASSLGPKNIQYF. The CDR3 DNA reads as TGTGCCAGCAGTTTGGGACCCAAAAACATTCAGTACTTC.

V and J are TRBV30 and TRBJ2-7; D remains ambiguous. V lost 4 bases and J 3 bases, leaving 7 bases between the germline ends. Germline lookup yields CDR1 GTSNPN and CDR2 SVGIG (reference sequence). The CDR3 contains 11 residues. CDR3 bases: TGTGCCTGGACCGCGAGCTACGAGCAGTACTTC. This encodes CAWTASYEQYF.

The CDR3 sequence is CASSPSKFEETQYF. The CDR3 DNA reads as TGTGCCAGCAGCCCCTCTAAGTTTGAGGAGACCCAGTACTTC. J is TRBJ2-5 and V is TRBV7-2; no definite D call. The CDR3 is 14 residues long. From germline, CDR1 is SGHTA and CDR2 FQGNSA. V lost 5 bases to trimming and J lost 5 bases, with 15 bases between them.

This clone came up a few times. The chain combines TRBV2 with TRBJ1-6, with 8 bases fitting TRBD1. Germline V CDR1 and CDR2: SNHLY, FYNNEI. CDR3 length: 15 amino acids. With V trimmed by 4 bases and J by 10 bases, 9 bases remained unmatched. The CDR3 DNA follows: TGTGCCAGCAGTGCCGGGACAGGTGTTCGGTCACCCCTCCACTTT. Translation: CASSAGTGVRSPLHF.